A single sample is the source of the 20 T cell receptor beta chains below, sequenced in a study of human T cells and chemical hapten exposure. Stated time point: patch test 3, about 24 weeks after DPC sensitization. Sample treatment: therapeutic diphenylcyclopropenone sensitization with weekly scalp DPC. Sequencing started from total RNA isolated from unfractionated whole blood. Using its own MiXCR run on the RACE reads, TCRdb lists one record per CDR3 protein. The sample holds 40,000 or so distinct CDR3 sequences; 9.5% to 15% are singletons and the top ten take about 2.5%. The input for sequencing was whole blood, taken in connection with sensitization to the hapten diphenylcyclopropenone (DPC). These receptor sequences come from a woman in her forties with alopecia areata. Some clones in this sample may be carry-over from other donors' samples.

The CDR3 loop is CASSSTAGGSYEQYF. The CDR3 DNA sequence: TGTGCCAGCAGCTCTACAGCGGGAGGGTCTTACGAGCAGTACTTC. V and J are TRBV11-1 and TRBJ2-7; TRBD2 matches at 10 bases. V gave up 4 bases and J gave up 4 bases; unmatched junction bases: 7. CDR3 size: 15 residues. Per the germline V gene, CDR1 is SGHAT and CDR2 is FQDESV (reference sequence).

The V gene is TRBV9, the J gene TRBJ1-5; D is perhaps TRBD1 (5 bases). CDR3 length equals 14 residues. The V end lost 4 bases, the J end lost 4 bases, and 12 bases lay between the germline ends. Germline V gives CDR1 SGDLS, CDR2 YYNGEE. The CDR3 reads CASSTFGGNQPQHF. In DNA form, the CDR3 reads TGTGCCAGCAGCACTTTCGGGGGAAATCAGCCCCAGCATTTT.

This clonotype was observed a few times. The gene calls are TRBV29-1 and TRBJ1-1, with D possibly TRBD1 on 5 matching bases. V lost 8 bases to trimming and J lost 2 bases, with 15 bases between them. CDR3 size: 13 residues. Germline values: CDR1 SQVTM, CDR2 ANQGSEA. CDR3 in amino acids: CSLQTAFNTEAFF. The CDR3 DNA reads TGCAGCCTCCAGACAGCCTTCAACACTGAAGCTTTCTTT.

In its sample, this clonotype was seen many times. The chain combines TRBV12-3 or TRBV12-4 with TRBJ1-1; D possibly corresponds to TRBD1 (5 bases). The CDR3 loop spans 14 amino acids. The V gene lost 3 bases and the J gene lost 6 bases, with 14 bases spanning the gap. The chain's CDR3 is CASSFGGVSAEAFF. As DNA, the CDR3 is TGTGCCAGCAGTTTTGGGGGTGTGAGCGCTGAAGCTTTCTTT.

This clonotype appeared many times. The V and J genes are TRBV9 and TRBJ2-7, with D hard to call. CDR3 length: 15 residues. Germline lookup yields CDR1 SGDLS and CDR2 YYNGEE. The germline V and J ends were trimmed by 0 bases and 0 bases, with 10 bases remaining between them. Written as DNA, the CDR3 is TGTGCCAGCAGCGTAGGCCCAGCGAGCTCCTACGAGCAGTACTTC. Amino acid sequence: CASSVGPASSYEQYF.

This clonotype showed up just a few times. CDR3 in amino acids: CASSFDRIGAYGYTF. The CDR3 DNA sequence: TGTGCCAGCAGCTTTGACAGAATAGGTGCCTATGGCTACACCTTC. This chain connects TRBV7-2 to TRBJ1-2; tentatively, D is TRBD1 (5 bases). Germline V CDR1 and CDR2: SGHTA, FQGNSA. V was cut by 3 bases and J by 4 bases, with 15 bases left in between. The CDR3 runs to 15 residues.

Of note for this clonotype: Possible read error: a much larger clone is one base away. The CDR3 bases are TGTGCCAGCAGCCCAGGGACAGGTGAATCTGAAGCTTTCTTT. Translated, it gives CASSPGTGESEAFF. The chain uses TRBV7-8 and TRBJ1-1; 8 positions match TRBD1. Looked up from germline, CDR1 is SGHVS and CDR2 is FQNEAQ. With 5 bases clipped from V and 6 bases from J, the junction kept 8 bases outside the gene matches. CDR3 length equals 14 residues.

The chain employs TRBV10-3 and TRBJ1-5, with TRBD1 identical over 7 bases. V was pared by 5 bases and J by 2 bases, with 6 bases of the junction left unmatched. CDR3 size: 15 residues. CDR1 is ENHRY and CDR2 is SYGVKD in the germline V gene. The CDR3 region has the DNA TGTGCCATCAGTACTCAGGGGGTCGGCAATCAGCCCCAGCATTTT. Translating gives CAISTQGVGNQPQHF.

CDR3 in DNA: TGTGCCAGCAGTGTGACTAGCTGCGATAAGCAGTTCTTC. Protein product: CASSVTSCDKQFF. The genes are TRBV3-2 and TRBJ2-1; no check of the table's D call, TRBD2, against the DNA was made. TRBV3-2 is described as a pseudogene. The length of the CDR3 is 13 residues.

The chain uses TRBV5-1 and TRBJ2-3; D remains unclear. The CDR3 covers 14 residues. V lost 0 bases and J lost 2, with 7 bases in between. Germline V gene lookup returns CDR1 SGHRS and CDR2 YFSETQ. Written as DNA, the CDR3 is TGCGCCAGCAGCTTGGAAACTTCCACAGATACGCAGTATTTT. This translates into CASSLETSTDTQYF.

The chain couples TRBV5-1 to TRBJ2-7; D might be TRBD1 (6 bases). The ends were cut back, 4 bases at V and 2 bases at J, with 13 bases in the middle. CDR1 is SGHRS and CDR2 is YFSETQ in the germline V gene. The CDR3 totals 14 residues. DNA for the CDR3: TGCGCCAGCAGCACACGGGCAGGGGCCTACGAGCAGTACTTC. This gives the protein CASSTRAGAYEQYF. Together with reference TRBV5-1 and TRBJ2-7, the CDR3 gives the full variable domain: KAGVTQTPRYLIKTRGQQVTLSCSPISGHRSVSWYQQTPGQGLQFLFEYFSETQRNKGNFPGRFSGRQFSNSRSEMNVSTLELGDSALYLCASSTRAGAYEQYFGPGTRLTVT.

This clonotype was found many times. V usage is TRBV12-3 or TRBV12-4 and J usage is TRBJ2-1; D gene unclear. V was clipped by 7 bases and J by 4 bases, with 14 bases between them. The CDR3 totals 14 residues. The CDR3 is CASTSGPGYNEQFF. The CDR3 nucleotides are TGTGCCAGCACCTCGGGCCCGGGTTACAATGAGCAGTTCTTC.

This clonotype has a count of ten or more. V gene TRBV7-9 combines with J gene TRBJ2-2; 7 positions match TRBD2. Looked up from germline, CDR1 is SEHNR and CDR2 is FQNEAQ (reference sequence). Losses at the gene ends were 4 bases for V and 6 bases for J; bases not matched to a gene: 2. This CDR3 region has 13 residues. The CDR3, as DNA: TGTGCCAGCAGCTCAAGCGGGGCCGGGGAGCTGTTTTTT. Protein: CASSSSGAGELFF.

This clonotype was detected a few times. The chain carries TRBV10-3 and TRBJ2-3; D possibly corresponds to TRBD1 (6 bases). Germline-derived CDR1 and CDR2 are ENHRY and SYGVKD. V lost 5 bases and J 6 bases, leaving 12 bases between the germline ends. The CDR3 totals 13 residues. The CDR3 DNA follows: TGTGCCATCAGTAGATCAGGGGCCGATACGCAGTATTTT. This gives the protein CAISRSGADTQYF.

This clonotype came up a few times. This chain joins TRBV11-2 and TRBJ1-1, with 12 bases fitting TRBD1. Germline V CDR1 and CDR2: SGHAT, FQNNGV. V trimming: 4 bases; J trimming: 3 bases; junction bases outside the gene matches: 6. This CDR3 contains 16 residues. The DNA for the CDR3 is TGTGCCAGCAGCTCTCCGGGACAGGGGGCAGACACTGAAGCTTTCTTT. Residues: CASSSPGQGADTEAFF. The full variable domain, in which reference TRBV11-2 and TRBJ1-1 provide the parts outside the CDR3, is EAGVAQSPRYKIIEKRQSVAFWCNPISGHATLYWYQQILGQGPKLLIQFQNNGVVDDSQLPKDRFSAERLKGVDSTLKIQPAKLEDSAVYLCASSSPGQGADTEAFFGQGTRLTVV.

The rearrangement links TRBV2 to TRBJ1-3; D not resolved. This CDR3 is built from 13 residues. Germline assignment: CDR1 SNHLY and CDR2 FYNNEI. Deletions cut 8 bases from V and 0 bases from J, with 8 bases between. DNA of the CDR3: TGTGCCAGCGGCGGCTTCTCTGGAAACACCATATATTTT. Translation gives CASGGFSGNTIYF. Looking up the rest from reference TRBV2 and TRBJ1-3 gives the full variable domain: EPEVTQTPSHQVTQMGQEVILRCVPISNHLYFYWYRQILGQKVEFLVSFYNNEISEKSEIFDDQFSVERPDGSNFTLKIRSTKLEDSAMYFCASGGFSGNTIYFGEGSWLTVV.

The gene calls are TRBV29-1 and TRBJ2-3; TRBD2 agrees at 7 bases. Germline-derived CDR1 and CDR2 are SQVTM and ANQGSEA. The CDR3 spans 15 residues. V dropped 6 bases and J dropped 4; count of bases not matched to a gene: 13. The DNA for the CDR3 is TGCAGCGTAGCCTTGGGGGGAGGGCCAGCAGATACGCAGTATTTT. It specifies CSVALGGGPADTQYF.

This chain links TRBV28 with TRBJ2-7, with TRBD2 as a possible D gene (5 bases). V lost 3 bases and J lost 5, with 5 bases in between. The CDR3 runs 11 residues. CDR1 is MDHEN, CDR2 SYDVKM, per germline. CDR3 nucleotides: TGTGCCAGCAGTTTCGGGGACGAGCAGTACTTC. Translating gives CASSFGDEQYF.

This clonotype was recorded a few times. This chain connects TRBV29-1 to TRBJ2-1; tentatively, D is TRBD2 (5 bases). The CDR3 runs to 10 residues. Germline-derived CDR1 and CDR2 are SQVTM and ANQGSEA. The ends were cut back, 7 bases at V and 9 bases at J, with 10 bases in the middle. The CDR3 here is CSGGGPEQFF. DNA for the CDR3: TGCAGCGGTGGAGGTCCTGAGCAGTTCTTC.

The chain uses TRBV28 and TRBJ1-1; possible D gene TRBD1, 6 bases. The CDR3 runs to 12 residues. Germline CDR1 reads MDHEN; CDR2 reads SYDVKM. Trimming removed 4 bases at V and 9 bases at J, with 12 bases between. CDR3 protein: CASSSSGAQAFF. CDR3 DNA: TGTGCCAGCAGTTCGTCAGGGGCCCAAGCTTTCTTT.